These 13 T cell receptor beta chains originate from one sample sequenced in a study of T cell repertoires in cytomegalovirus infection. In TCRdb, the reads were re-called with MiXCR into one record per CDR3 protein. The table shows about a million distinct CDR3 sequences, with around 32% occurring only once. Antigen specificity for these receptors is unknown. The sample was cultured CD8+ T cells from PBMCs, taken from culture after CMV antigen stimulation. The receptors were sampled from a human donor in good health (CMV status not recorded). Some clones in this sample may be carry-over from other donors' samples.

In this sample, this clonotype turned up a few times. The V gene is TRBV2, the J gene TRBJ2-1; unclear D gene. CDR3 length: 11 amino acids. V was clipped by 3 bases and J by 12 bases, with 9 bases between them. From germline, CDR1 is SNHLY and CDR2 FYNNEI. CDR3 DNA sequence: TGTGCCAGCAGTGACAGGCTGGGGCAGTTCTTC. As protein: CASSDRLGQFF.

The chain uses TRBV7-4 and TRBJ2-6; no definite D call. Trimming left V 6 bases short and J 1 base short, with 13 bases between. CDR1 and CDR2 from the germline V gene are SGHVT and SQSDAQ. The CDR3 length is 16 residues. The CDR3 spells CASSPTVRSGANVLTF. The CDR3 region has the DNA TGTGCCAGCAGTCCAACCGTGCGATCTGGGGCCAACGTCCTGACTTTC.

CDR3 loop: CASSVALAGDLDTQYF. CDR3 DNA sequence: TGTGCCAGCAGCGTGGCCCTAGCGGGGGACCTGGATACGCAGTATTTT. The rearrangement uses TRBV9 and TRBJ2-3; 10 positions match TRBD2. CDR1 and CDR2 (germline): SGDLS, YYNGEE. The CDR3 is made up of 16 amino acids. J lost 6 bases, V lost 2 bases, and 9 bases had no gene match.

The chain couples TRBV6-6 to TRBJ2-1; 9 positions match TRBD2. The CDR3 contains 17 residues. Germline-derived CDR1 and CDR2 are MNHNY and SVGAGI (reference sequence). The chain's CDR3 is CVILLAGLKSSYNEQFF. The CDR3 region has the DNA TGTGTCATCCTCCTAGCGGGGCTTAAAAGCTCCTACAATGAGCAGTTCTTC.

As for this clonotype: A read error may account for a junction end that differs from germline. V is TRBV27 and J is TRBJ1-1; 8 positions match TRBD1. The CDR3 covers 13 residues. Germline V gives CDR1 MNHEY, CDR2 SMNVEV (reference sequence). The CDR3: CASNSPGGTEGFF. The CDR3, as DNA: TGTGCCAGCAATTCCCCAGGGGGCACTGAAGGTTTCTTT.

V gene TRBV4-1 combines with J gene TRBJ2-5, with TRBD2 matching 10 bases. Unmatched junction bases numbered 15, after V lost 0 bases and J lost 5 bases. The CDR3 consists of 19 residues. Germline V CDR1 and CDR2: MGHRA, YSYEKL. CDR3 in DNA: TGCGCCAGCAGCCAAGATGGGACCGTCTCGGGACTAGCGCGGGAGACCCAGTACTTC. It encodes CASSQDGTVSGLARETQYF.

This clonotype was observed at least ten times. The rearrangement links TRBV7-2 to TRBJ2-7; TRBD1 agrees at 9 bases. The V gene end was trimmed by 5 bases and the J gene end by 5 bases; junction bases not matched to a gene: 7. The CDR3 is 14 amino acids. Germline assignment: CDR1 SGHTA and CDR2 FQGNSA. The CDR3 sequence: CASSKTGTGNEQYV. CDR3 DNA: TGTGCCAGCAGCAAGACCGGGACAGGGAACGAGCAGTACGTC.

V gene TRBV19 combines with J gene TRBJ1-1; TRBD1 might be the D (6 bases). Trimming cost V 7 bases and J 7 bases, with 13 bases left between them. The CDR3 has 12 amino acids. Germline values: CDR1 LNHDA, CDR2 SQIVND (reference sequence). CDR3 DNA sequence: TGTGCCAGTATTTTGGGGGCTAGTGAAGCTTTCTTT. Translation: CASILGASEAFF.

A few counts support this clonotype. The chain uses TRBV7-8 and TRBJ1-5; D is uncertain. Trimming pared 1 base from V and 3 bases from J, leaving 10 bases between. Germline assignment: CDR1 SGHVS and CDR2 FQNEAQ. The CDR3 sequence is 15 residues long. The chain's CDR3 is CASSLEGQLNQPQHF. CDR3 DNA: TGTGCCAGCAGCTTAGAAGGGCAACTCAATCAGCCCCAGCATTTT.

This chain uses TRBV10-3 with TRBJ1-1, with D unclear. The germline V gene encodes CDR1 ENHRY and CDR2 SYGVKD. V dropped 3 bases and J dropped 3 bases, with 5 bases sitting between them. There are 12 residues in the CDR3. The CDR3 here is CAISDGYTEAFF. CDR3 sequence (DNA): TGTGCCATCAGTGACGGCTACACTGAAGCTTTCTTT.

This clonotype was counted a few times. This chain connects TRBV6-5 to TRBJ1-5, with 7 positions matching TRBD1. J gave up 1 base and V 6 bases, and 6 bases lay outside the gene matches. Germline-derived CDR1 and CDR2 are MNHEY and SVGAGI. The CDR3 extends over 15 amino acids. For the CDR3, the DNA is TGTGCCAGCAGCTTACAGGGGATGAGCAATCAGCCCCAGCATTTT. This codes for CASSLQGMSNQPQHF.

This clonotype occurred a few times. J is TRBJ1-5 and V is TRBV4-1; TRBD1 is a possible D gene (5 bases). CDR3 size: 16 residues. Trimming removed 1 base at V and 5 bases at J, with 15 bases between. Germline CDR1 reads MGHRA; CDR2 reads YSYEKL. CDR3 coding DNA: TGCGCCAGCAGCCAAGTCCCCAACAGGAATTATCAGCCCCAGCATTTT. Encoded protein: CASSQVPNRNYQPQHF.

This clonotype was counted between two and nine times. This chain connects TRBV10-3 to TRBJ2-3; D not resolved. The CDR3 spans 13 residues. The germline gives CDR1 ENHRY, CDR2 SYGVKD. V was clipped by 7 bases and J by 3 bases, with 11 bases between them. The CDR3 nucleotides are TGTGCCATCATTGATCCTGAAACAGATACGCAGTATTTT. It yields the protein CAIIDPETDTQYF.